Listed here is a single TCR beta chain. The data were taken from a study of CD8 T cells in Susac syndrome. The RNA input was 0.5 to 1 ug, and it was reverse transcribed with random hexamers. TCRdb reanalysed the immunoSEQ multiplex PCR reads using MiXCR and keeps one entry per CDR3 protein. This repertoire shows 90,000 to 150,000 distinct CDR3 sequences, under 95% found once; its top ten account for roughly 0.12%. Sequenced: CD8+ T cells from PBMCs. This TCR came from a human donor in good health.

The CDR3 DNA is TGCAGCGTTGACCCACGAGGGGGCTACACCTTC. It encodes CSVDPRGGYTF. The rearrangement links TRBV29-1 to TRBJ1-2; no clear D gene. The CDR3 spans 11 residues. Germline V lookup: CDR1 SQVTM, CDR2 ANQGSEA. Trimming took off 3 bases at V and 8 bases at J, with 10 bases between the two ends.